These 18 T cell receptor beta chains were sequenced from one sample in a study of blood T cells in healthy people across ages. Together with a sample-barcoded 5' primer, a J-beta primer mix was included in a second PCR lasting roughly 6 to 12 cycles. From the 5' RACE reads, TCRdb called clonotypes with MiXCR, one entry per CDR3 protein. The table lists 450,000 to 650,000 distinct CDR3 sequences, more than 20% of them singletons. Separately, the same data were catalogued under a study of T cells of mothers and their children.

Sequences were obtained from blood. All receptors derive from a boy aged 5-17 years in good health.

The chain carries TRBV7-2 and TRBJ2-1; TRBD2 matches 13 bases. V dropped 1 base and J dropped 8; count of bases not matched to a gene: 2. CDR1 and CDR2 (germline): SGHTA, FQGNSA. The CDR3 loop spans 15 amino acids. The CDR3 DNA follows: TGTGCCAGCAGCTTAGGGACTAGCGGGAGCGATGAGCAGTTCTTC. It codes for CASSLGTSGSDEQFF.

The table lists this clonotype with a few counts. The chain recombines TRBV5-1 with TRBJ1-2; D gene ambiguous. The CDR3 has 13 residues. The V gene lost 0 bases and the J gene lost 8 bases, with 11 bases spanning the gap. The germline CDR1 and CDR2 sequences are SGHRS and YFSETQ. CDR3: CASSLVGERGYTF. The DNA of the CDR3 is TGCGCCAGCAGCTTGGTCGGTGAGAGGGGCTACACCTTC.

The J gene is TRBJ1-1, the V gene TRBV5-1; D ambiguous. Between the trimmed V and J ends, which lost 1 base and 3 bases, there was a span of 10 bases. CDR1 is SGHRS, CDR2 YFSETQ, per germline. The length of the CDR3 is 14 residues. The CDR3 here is CASSLSLADTEAFF. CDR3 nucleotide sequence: TGCGCCAGCAGCTTGAGTCTCGCGGACACTGAAGCTTTCTTT.

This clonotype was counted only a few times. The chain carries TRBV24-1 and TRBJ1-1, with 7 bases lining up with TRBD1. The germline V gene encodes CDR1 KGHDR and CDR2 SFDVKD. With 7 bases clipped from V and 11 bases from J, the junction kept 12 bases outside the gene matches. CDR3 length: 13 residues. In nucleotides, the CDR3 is TGTGCCACCAGGGATAGACAGGGCGAGTGGGCTTTCTTT. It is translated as CATRDRQGEWAFF.

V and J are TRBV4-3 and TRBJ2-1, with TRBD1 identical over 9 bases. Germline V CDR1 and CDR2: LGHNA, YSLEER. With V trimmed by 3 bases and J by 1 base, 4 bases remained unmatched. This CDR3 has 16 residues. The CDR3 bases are TGCGCCAGCAGCCAGGTAGACAGGGGGTCCTACAATGAGCAGTTCTTC. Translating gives CASSQVDRGSYNEQFF.

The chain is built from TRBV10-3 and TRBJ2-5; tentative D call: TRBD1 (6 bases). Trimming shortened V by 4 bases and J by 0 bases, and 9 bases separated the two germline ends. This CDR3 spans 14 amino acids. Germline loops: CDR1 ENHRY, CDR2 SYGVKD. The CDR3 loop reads CAISGTVYQETQYF. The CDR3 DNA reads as TGTGCCATCAGTGGGACAGTGTACCAAGAGACCCAGTACTTC.

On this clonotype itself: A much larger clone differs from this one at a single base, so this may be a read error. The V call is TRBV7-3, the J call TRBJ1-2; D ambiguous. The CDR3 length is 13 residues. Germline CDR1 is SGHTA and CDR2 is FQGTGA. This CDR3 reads CASSPLADYRYTF. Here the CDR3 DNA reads TGTGCCAGCTCCCCGCTCGCCGACTATCGCTACACCTTC. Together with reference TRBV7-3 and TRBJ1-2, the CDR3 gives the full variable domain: GAGVSQTPSNKVTEKGKYVELRCDPISGHTALYWYRQSLGQGPEFLIYFQGTGAADDSGLPNDRFFAVRPEGSVSTLKIQRTERGDSAVYLCASSPLADYRYTFGSGTRLTVV.

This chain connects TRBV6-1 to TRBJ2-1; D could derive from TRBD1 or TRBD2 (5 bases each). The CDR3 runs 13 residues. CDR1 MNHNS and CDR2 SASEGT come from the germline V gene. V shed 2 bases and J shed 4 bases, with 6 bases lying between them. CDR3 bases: TGTGCCAGCAGTGAATGGGGGTACAATGAGCAGTTCTTC. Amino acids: CASSEWGYNEQFF.

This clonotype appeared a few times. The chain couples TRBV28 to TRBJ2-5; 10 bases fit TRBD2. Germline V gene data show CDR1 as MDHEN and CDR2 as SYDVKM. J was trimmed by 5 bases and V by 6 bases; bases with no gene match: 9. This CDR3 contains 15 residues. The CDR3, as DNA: TGTGCCAGCAGCGCCTTCTCAGCGGGAGGGGAGACCCAGTACTTC. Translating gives CASSAFSAGGETQYF.

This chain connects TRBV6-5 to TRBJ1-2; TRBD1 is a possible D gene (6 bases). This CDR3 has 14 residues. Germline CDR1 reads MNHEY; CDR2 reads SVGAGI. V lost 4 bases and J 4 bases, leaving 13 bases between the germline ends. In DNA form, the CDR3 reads TGTGCCAGCAGTTCCCTACAGGGCCTCTATGGCTACACCTTC. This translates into CASSSLQGLYGYTF.

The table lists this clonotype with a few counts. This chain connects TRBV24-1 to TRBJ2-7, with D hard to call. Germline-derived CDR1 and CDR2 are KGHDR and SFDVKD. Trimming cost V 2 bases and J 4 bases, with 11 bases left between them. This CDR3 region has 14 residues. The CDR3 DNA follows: TGTGCCACCAGTGATTCGGGCCACGTATACGAGCAGTACTTC. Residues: CATSDSGHVYEQYF.

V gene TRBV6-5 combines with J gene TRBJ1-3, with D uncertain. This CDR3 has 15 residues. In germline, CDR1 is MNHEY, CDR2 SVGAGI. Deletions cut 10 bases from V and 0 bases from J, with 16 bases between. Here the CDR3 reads CATLARHLSGNTIYF. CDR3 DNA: TGTGCCACCTTGGCCCGGCACCTCTCTGGAAACACCATATATTTT.

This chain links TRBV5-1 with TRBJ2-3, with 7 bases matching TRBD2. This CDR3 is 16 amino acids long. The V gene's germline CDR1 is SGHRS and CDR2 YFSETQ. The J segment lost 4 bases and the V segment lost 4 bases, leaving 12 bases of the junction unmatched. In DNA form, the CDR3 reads TGCGCCAGCAGCCCAGCGGGATTTCAGATTGCAGATACGCAGTATTTT. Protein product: CASSPAGFQIADTQYF.

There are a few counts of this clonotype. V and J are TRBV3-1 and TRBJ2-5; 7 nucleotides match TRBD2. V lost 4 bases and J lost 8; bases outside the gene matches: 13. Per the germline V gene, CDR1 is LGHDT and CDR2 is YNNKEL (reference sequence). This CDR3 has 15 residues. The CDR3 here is CASSPPRGVTATQYF. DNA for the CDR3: TGTGCCAGCAGCCCCCCCCGGGGGGTAACGGCTACCCAGTACTTC.

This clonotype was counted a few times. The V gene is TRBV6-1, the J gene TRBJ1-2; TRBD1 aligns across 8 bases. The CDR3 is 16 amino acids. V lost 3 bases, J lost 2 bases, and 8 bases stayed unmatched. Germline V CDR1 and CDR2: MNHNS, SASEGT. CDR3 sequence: CASSDTTGARNYGYTF. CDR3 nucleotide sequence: TGTGCCAGCAGTGATACGACAGGGGCGAGAAACTATGGCTACACCTTC.

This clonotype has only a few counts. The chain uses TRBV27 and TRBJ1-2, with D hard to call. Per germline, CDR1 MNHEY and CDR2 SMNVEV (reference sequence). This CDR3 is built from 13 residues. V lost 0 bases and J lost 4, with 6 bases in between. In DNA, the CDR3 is TGTGCCAGCAGTTTATCCCCTGGCTATGGCTACACCTTC. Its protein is CASSLSPGYGYTF.

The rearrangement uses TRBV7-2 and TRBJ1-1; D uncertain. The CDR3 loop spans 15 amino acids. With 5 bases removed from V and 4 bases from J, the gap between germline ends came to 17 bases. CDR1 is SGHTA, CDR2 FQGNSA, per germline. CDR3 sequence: CASSIETHLGTEAFF. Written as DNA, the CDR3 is TGTGCCAGCAGCATCGAGACACACTTGGGCACTGAAGCTTTCTTT.

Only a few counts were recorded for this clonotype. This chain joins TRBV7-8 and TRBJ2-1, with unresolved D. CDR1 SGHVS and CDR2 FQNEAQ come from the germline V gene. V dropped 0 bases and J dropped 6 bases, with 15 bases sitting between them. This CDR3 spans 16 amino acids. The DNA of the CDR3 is TGTGCCAGCAGCTTAGCCCCTGGCCCTCCGCTCAATGAGCAGTTCTTC. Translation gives CASSLAPGPPLNEQFF.